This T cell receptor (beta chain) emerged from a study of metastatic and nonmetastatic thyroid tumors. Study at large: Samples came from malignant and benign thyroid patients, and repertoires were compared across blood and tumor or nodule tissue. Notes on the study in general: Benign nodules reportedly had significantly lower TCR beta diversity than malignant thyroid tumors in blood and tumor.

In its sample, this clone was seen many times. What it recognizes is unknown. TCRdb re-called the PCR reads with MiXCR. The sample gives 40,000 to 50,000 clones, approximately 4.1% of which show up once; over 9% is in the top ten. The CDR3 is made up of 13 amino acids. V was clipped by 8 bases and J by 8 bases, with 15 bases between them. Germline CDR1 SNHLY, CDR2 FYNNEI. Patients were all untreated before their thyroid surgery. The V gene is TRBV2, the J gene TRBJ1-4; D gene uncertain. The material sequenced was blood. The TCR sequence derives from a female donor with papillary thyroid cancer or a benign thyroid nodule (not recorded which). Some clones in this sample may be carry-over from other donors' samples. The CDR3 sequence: CASEKPVGEKLFF. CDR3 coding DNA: TGTGCCAGCGAGAAACCGGTTGGCGAAAAACTGTTTTTT.